The source of this TCR beta chain is a study of vaccination and CD4 T cells after COVID-19. Whole-study context: Post-vaccination samples were procured at a median of 72 days following dose two (range 14 to 241).

Whole-study results and caveats: SARS-CoV-2-reactive clonotypes showed a nonsignificant median rise from about 20 to 38.

For this clonotype: Its antigen remains unidentified.

Indicated treatment: roughly 10-day PBMC culture with coronavirus spike peptide pools or control peptides (ViraFEST assay). The Oncomine TCR Beta short-read assay generated sequence data from the DNA of cultured CD4+ T cells. In TCRdb, the PCR reads were re-called with MiXCR into one record per CDR3 protein. The sample shows under 15,000 distinct CDR3 sequences, roughly 52% of them seen only once. The CDR3 is made up of 14 amino acids. The V gene end was trimmed by 4 bases and the J gene end by 6 bases; junction bases not matched to a gene: 5. From germline, CDR1 is SNHLY and CDR2 FYNNEI. This sequence joins TRBV2 and TRBJ2-3, with 9 bases that match TRBD2. This clonotype was obtained from a human donor who had recovered from COVID-19. Specimen: CD4+ T cells from blood, cultured in vitro. CDR3 amino acids: CASSVWREGDTQYF. CDR3 nucleotides: TGTGCCAGCAGTGTATGGCGGGAGGGGGATACGCAGTATTTT.